This T cell receptor (beta chain) was recorded in a study of T cells in Graves' hyperthyroidism and ophthalmopathy. Study details: Initial diagnosis, before any treatment, was when peripheral blood was collected.

CDR1 MNHEY and CDR2 SMNVEV come from the germline V gene (reference sequence). Unmatched junction bases numbered 16, after V lost 4 bases and J lost 9 bases. The CDR3 totals 16 residues. TCR beta CDR3 regions were amplified from RNA. Researchers ran a first-round RT-PCR on the TCR CDR3 using the HTBI primer set. TCRdb reprocessed the multiplex PCR reads via MiXCR and lists one record per CDR3 protein. The sample contains 500,000 to 550,000 distinct CDR3 sequences, less than 25% of which appear only once. This clonotype occurred a few times. The source is a man aged 18-30 years with Graves' hyperthyroidism. The chain recombines TRBV27 with TRBJ1-1; TRBD1 agrees at 8 bases. The sample consisted of blood. This CDR3 is CASSSPYRGVSAKAFF. The CDR3 nucleotides are TGTGCCAGCAGTTCCCCTTACAGGGGGGTTTCGGCTAAAGCTTTCTTT.